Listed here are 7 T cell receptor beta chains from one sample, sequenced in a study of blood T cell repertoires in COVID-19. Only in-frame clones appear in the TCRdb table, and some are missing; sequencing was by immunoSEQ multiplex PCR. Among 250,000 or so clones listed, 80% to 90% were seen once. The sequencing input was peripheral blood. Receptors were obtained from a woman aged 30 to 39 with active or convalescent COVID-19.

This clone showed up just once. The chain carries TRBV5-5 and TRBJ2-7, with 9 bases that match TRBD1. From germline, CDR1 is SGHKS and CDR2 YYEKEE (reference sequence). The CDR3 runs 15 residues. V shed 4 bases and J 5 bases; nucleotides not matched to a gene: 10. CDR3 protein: CASSTGTGTIHEQYF. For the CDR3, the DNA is TGTGCCAGCAGCACCGGGACAGGGACGATCCACGAGCAGTACTTC.

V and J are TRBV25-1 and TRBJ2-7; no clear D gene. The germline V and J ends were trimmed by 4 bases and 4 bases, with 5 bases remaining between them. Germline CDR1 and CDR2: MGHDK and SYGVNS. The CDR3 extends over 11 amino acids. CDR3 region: CASSAGYEQYF. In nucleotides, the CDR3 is TGTGCCAGCAGTGCCGGGTACGAGCAGTACTTC.

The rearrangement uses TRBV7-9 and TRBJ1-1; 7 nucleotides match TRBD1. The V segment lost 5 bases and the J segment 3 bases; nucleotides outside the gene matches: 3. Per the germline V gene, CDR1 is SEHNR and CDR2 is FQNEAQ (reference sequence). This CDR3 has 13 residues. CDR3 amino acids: CASSRGQYTEAFF. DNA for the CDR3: TGTGCCAGCAGCCGGGGACAGTACACTGAAGCTTTCTTT.

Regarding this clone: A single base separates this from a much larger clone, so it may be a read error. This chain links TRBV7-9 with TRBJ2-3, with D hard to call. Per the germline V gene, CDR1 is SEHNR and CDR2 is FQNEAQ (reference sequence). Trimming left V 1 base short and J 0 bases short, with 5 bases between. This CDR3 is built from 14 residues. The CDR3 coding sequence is TGTGCCAGCAGCTTAGAGAGGAGCACAGATACGCAGTATTTT. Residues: CASSLERSTDTQYF.

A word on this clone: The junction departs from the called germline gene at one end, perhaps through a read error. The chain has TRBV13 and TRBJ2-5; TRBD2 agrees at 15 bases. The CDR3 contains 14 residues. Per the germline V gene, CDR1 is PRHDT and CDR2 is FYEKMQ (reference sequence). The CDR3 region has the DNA TGTGCCAGCAGCCTAGGACTAGCGGGGGGGGCCCAGTACTTC. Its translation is CASSLGLAGGAQYF.

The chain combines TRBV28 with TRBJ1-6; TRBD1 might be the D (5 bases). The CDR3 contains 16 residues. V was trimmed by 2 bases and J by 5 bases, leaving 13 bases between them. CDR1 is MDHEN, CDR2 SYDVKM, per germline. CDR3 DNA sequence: TGTGCCAGCAGTTTAATAAGGGGTCGCGATAATTCACCCCTCCACTTT. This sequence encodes CASSLIRGRDNSPLHF.

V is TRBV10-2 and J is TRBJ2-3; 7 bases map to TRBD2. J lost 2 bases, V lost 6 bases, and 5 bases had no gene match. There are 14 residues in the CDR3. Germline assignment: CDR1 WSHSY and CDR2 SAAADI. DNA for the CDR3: TGCGCCAGCAGAATAGCGGGCTACACAGATACGCAGTATTTT. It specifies CASRIAGYTDTQYF.